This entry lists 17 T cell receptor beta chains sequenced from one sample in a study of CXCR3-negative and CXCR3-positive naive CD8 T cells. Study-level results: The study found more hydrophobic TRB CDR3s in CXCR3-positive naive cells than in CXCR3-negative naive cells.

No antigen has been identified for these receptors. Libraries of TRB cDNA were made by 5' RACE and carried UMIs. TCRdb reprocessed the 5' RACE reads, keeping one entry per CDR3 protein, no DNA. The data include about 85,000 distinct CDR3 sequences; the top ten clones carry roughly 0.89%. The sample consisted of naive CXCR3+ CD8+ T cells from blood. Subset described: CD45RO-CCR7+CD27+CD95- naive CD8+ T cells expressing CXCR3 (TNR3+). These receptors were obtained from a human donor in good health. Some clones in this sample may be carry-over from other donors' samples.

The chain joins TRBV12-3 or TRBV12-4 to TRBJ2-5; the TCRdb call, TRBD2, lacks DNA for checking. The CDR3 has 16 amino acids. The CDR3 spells CASRDRGGPDHETQYF.

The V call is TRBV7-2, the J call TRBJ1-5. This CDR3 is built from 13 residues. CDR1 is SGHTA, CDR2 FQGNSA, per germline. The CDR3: CASTELGNQPQHF. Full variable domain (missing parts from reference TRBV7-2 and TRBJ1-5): GAGVSQSPSNKVTEKGKDVELRCDPISGHTALYWYRQSLGQGLEFLIYFQGNSAPDKSGLPSDRFSAERTGGSVSTLTIQRTQQEDSAVYLCASTELGNQPQHFGDGTRLSIL.

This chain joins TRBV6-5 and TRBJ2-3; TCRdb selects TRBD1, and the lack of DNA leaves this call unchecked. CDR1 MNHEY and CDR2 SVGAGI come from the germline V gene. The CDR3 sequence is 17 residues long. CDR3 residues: CASSPSDLLPSTDTQYF.

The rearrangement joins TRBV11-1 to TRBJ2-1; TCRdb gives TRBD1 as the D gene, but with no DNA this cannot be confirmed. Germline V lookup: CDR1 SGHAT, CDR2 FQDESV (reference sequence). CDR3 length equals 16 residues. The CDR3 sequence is CASTHSPGTSYNEQFF.

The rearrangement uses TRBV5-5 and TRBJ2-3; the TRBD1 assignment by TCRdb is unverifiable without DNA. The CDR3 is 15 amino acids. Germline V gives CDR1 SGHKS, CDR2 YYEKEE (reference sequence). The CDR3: CASSFLDRETDTQYF.

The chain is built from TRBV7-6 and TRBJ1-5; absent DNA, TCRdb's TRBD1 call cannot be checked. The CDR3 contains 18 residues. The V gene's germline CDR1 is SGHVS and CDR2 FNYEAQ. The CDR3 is CASSPQGQGPLSNQPQHF.

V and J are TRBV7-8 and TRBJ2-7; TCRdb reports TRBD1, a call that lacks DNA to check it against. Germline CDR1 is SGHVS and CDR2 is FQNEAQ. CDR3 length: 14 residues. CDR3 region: CASSPEGRPYEQYF.

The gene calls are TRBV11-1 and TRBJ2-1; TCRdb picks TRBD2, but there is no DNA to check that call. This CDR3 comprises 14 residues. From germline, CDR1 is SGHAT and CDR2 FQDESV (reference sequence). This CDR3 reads CASSLASSGREQFF.

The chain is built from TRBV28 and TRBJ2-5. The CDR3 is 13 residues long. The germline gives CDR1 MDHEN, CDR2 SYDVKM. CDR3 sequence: CASSLTAQETQYF.

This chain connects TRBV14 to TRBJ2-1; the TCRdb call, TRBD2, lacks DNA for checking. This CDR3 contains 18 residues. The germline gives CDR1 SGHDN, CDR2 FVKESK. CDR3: CASSQGPFLIAGLNEQFF.

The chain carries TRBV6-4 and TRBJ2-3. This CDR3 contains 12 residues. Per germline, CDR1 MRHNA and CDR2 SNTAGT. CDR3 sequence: CASSDGGDTQYF.

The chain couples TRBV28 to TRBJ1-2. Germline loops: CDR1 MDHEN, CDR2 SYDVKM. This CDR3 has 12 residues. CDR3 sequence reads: CASSFTDYGYTF.

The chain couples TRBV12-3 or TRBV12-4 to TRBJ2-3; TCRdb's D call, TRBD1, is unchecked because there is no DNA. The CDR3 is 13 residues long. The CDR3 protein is CASTTIGADTQYF.

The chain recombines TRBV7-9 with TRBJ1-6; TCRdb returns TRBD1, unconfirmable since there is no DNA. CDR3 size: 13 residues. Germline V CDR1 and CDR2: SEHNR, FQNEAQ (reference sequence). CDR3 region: CASSTGGNSPLHF.

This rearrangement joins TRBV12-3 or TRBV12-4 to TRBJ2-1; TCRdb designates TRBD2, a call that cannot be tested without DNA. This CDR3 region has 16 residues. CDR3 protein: CASSLIRTSRDNEQFF.

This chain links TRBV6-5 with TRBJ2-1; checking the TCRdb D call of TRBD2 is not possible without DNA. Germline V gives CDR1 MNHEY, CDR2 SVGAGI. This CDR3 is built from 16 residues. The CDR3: CASSYSAGGGDNEQFF.

CDR3 sequence reads: CGSSLEPTYEQYF. The rearrangement uses TRBV7-8 and TRBJ2-7. There are 13 residues in the CDR3. The germline V gene has CDR1 SGHVS and CDR2 FQNEAQ.